The 16 T cell receptor beta chains reported below all come from one sample, sequenced in a study of T cell repertoires in cytomegalovirus infection. TCRdb independently ran MiXCR on the reads; one entry per CDR3 protein. The sample lists roughly 640,000 distinct CDR3 sequences, 20% to 25% seen once, with roughly 8% in the top ten. Sequencing was done on a sample of CD8+ T cells from PBMCs. The receptors here all came from a human donor in good health (CMV status not recorded). Some clones in this sample may be carry-over from other donors' samples.

This chain uses TRBV4-2 with TRBJ2-5, with a possible D match to TRBD2 (7 bases). Trimming pared 1 base from V and 5 bases from J, leaving 23 bases between. The CDR3 is 18 amino acids. Germline values: CDR1 LGHNA, CDR2 YNFKEQ. The CDR3 DNA is TGTGCCAGCAGCCAAGCAGCTGGGTGGGGGGGCCCTCCGGAGACCCAGTACTTC. Translated, it gives CASSQAAGWGGPPETQYF.

A few counts support this clonotype. J is TRBJ2-2 and V is TRBV7-9; weak D call: TRBD2 (6 bases). Trimming removed 5 bases at V and 6 bases at J, with 13 bases between. CDR1 and CDR2 (germline): SEHNR, FQNEAQ (reference sequence). The CDR3 sequence is 14 residues long. The CDR3: CASSPRGPPGELFF. CDR3 coding DNA: TGTGCCAGCAGCCCGCGGGGCCCTCCCGGGGAGCTGTTTTTT. Based on the CDR3 plus reference TRBV7-9 and TRBJ2-2, the full variable domain is DTGVSQNPRHKITKRGQNVTFRCDPISEHNRLYWYRQTLGQGPEFLTYFQNEAQLEKSRLLSDRFSAERPKGSFSTLEIQRTEQGDSAMYLCASSPRGPPGELFFGEGSRLTVL.

V and J are TRBV24-1 and TRBJ2-5; D remains ambiguous. Germline CDR1 reads KGHDR; CDR2 reads SFDVKD. The CDR3 is 15 residues long. Trimming removed 1 base at V and 4 bases at J, with 12 bases between. The DNA for the CDR3 is TGTGCCACCAGTGATTTACCTACACGAGGAGAGACCCAGTACTTC. It yields the protein CATSDLPTRGETQYF.

This clonotype was seen a few times. The chain has TRBV6-5 and TRBJ1-1, with 9 bases that match TRBD1. Germline CDR1 is MNHEY and CDR2 is SVGAGI. Trimming removed 8 bases from V and 3 bases from J; junction bases left unmatched: 7. The CDR3 runs to 14 residues. The CDR3 protein is CASRLTGGHTEAFF. CDR3 DNA: TGTGCCAGCCGCCTGACAGGGGGACACACTGAAGCTTTCTTT.

This clonotype occurred a few times. This rearrangement joins TRBV7-8 to TRBJ2-3; 9 bases align to TRBD1. The CDR3 contains 14 residues. The J segment lost 3 bases and the V segment lost 8 bases, leaving 6 bases of the junction unmatched. Germline V gene lookup returns CDR1 SGHVS and CDR2 FQNEAQ. The CDR3 loop is CASAPDRGTDTQYF. CDR3 DNA: TGTGCCAGCGCCCCGGACAGGGGTACAGATACGCAGTATTTT.

This clonotype was seen repeatedly, ten times or more. The genes are TRBV12-3 or TRBV12-4 and TRBJ1-1, with a tentative D call TRBD1 (5 bases). This CDR3 region has 14 residues. Trimming shortened V by 6 bases and J by 5 bases, and 16 bases separated the two germline ends. CDR3 coding DNA: TGTGCCAGCAGATACGAACACCGGGGGACTGAAGCTTTCTTT. This sequence encodes CASRYEHRGTEAFF.

The chain employs TRBV7-9 and TRBJ2-6; D is perhaps TRBD2 (6 bases). The CDR3 consists of 18 residues. Germline V CDR1 and CDR2: SEHNR, FQNEAQ (reference sequence). Trimming cost V 0 bases and J 3 bases, with 15 bases left between them. This CDR3 reads CASSLAQGDLHGANVLTF. DNA for the CDR3: TGTGCCAGCAGCTTAGCTCAAGGGGACTTACATGGGGCCAACGTCCTGACTTTC. The full variable domain, in which reference TRBV7-9 and TRBJ2-6 provide the parts outside the CDR3, is DTGVSQNPRHKITKRGQNVTFRCDPISEHNRLYWYRQTLGQGPEFLTYFQNEAQLEKSRLLSDRFSAERPKGSFSTLEIQRTEQGDSAMYLCASSLAQGDLHGANVLTFGAGSRLTVL.

This clonotype was detected many times. The chain has TRBV28 and TRBJ2-3; D may correspond to TRBD1 or TRBD2 (5 bases each). Germline values: CDR1 MDHEN, CDR2 SYDVKM. CDR3 length: 18 amino acids. The V gene lost 4 bases and the J gene lost 6 bases, with 26 bases spanning the gap. The CDR3 here is CASSSNTNPRDPQDTQYF. For the CDR3, the DNA is TGTGCCAGCAGTTCGAATACCAACCCCAGGGACCCGCAGGATACGCAGTATTTT.

In this sample, this clonotype turned up many times. The chain employs TRBV6-2 or TRBV6-3 and TRBJ1-1; D is uncertain. Germline lookup yields CDR1 MNHEY and CDR2 SVGEGT. The CDR3 covers 12 residues. V was cut by 5 bases and J by 5 bases, with 9 bases left in between. Written as DNA, the CDR3 is TGTGCCAGCAGTCCGGTTGGTACTGAAGCTTTCTTT. Translating it yields CASSPVGTEAFF.

V gene TRBV7-9 combines with J gene TRBJ2-6, with TRBD2 matching 8 bases. Germline V lookup: CDR1 SEHNR, CDR2 FQNEAQ (reference sequence). The ends lost 5 bases at V and 0 bases at J; junction bases unmatched: 12. The length of the CDR3 is 19 residues. The CDR3 here is CASSPGRASLNSGANVLTF. CDR3 DNA: TGTGCCAGCAGCCCCGGGAGGGCCTCCCTTAACTCTGGGGCCAACGTCCTGACTTTC.

This clonotype occurred a few times. J is TRBJ2-3 and V is TRBV29-1; no firm D call. The CDR3 totals 16 residues. Germline lookup yields CDR1 SQVTM and CDR2 ANQGSEA. V lost 0 bases and J lost 3, with 16 bases in between. CDR3 bases: TGCAGCGTTGAAGATTTACCCGAAGGTGTTACAGATACGCAGTATTTT. Translating it yields CSVEDLPEGVTDTQYF.

V gene TRBV4-3 combines with J gene TRBJ1-5, with a weak D call TRBD1 (5 bases). Germline V CDR1 and CDR2: LGHNA, YSLEER. The CDR3 runs to 13 residues. Trimming shortened V by 0 bases and J by 7 bases, and 7 bases separated the two germline ends. CDR3 protein: CASSQEQAQPQHF. The CDR3 DNA is TGCGCCAGCAGCCAAGAACAGGCGCAGCCCCAGCATTTT.

There are many counts of this clonotype. The rearrangement uses TRBV6-2 or TRBV6-3 and TRBJ2-3; no reliable D call. This CDR3 comprises 14 residues. Trimming removed 6 bases at V and 1 base at J, with 11 bases between. Germline V gives CDR1 MNHEY, CDR2 SVGEGT. DNA of the CDR3: TGTGCCAGCAGCCCGGCCGGAGGCACAGATACGCAGTATTTT. This gives the protein CASSPAGGTDTQYF.

This clonotype was observed many times. This sequence joins TRBV6-2 or TRBV6-3 and TRBJ2-7, with D possibly being TRBD1 (5 bases). V was cut by 5 bases and J by 3 bases, with 14 bases left in between. Looked up from germline, CDR1 is MNHEY and CDR2 is SVGEGT. This CDR3 comprises 14 residues. CDR3 region: CASSDLDMIYEQYV. CDR3 DNA sequence: TGTGCCAGCAGTGACTTGGACATGATCTACGAGCAGTACGTC.

J is TRBJ2-1 and V is TRBV27; TRBD1 is a possible D gene (5 bases). The CDR3 totals 15 residues. Between the trimmed V and J ends, which lost 4 bases and 0 bases, there was a span of 10 bases. Looked up from germline, CDR1 is MNHEY and CDR2 is SMNVEV (reference sequence). The CDR3 sequence is CASSSTESSYNEQFF. CDR3 DNA sequence: TGTGCCAGCAGTTCGACAGAGAGCTCCTACAATGAGCAGTTCTTC.

Concerning this clonotype: At one boundary the junction diverges from the germline segment, which might be a read error. The genes are TRBV7-8 and TRBJ1-1; no reliable D call. CDR1 and CDR2 from the germline V gene are SGHVS and FQNEAQ. This CDR3 has 12 amino acids. This CDR3 is CANSPVNTEAFF. The CDR3 nucleotides read TGTGCCAACAGCCCAGTGAACACTGAAGCTTTCTTT.